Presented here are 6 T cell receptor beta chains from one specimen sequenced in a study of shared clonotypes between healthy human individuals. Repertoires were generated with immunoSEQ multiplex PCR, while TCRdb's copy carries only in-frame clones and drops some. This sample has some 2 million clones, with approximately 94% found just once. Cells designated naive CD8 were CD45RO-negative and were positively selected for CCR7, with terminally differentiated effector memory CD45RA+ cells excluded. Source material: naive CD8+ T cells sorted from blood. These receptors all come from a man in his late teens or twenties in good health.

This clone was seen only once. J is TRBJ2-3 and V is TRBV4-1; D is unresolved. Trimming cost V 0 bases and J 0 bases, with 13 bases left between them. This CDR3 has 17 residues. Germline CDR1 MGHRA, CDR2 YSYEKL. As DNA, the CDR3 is TGCGCCAGCAGCCAAGATCACAGATTAGCTAGCACAGATACGCAGTATTTT. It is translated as CASSQDHRLASTDTQYF.

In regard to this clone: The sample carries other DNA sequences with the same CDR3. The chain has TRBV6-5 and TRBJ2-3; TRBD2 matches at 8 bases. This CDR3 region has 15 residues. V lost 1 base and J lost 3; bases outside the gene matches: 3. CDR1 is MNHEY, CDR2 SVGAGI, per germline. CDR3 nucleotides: TGTGCCAGCAGTTACTTGGTAGCGGGAACAGATACGCAGTATTTT. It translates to CASSYLVAGTDTQYF.

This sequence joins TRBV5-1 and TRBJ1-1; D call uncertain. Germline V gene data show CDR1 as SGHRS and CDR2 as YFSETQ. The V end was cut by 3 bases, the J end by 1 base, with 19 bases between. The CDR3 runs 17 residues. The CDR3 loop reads CASSSSRESFKNTEAFF. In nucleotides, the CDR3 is TGCGCCAGCAGCTCTTCCAGAGAGAGCTTTAAGAACACTGAAGCTTTCTTT.

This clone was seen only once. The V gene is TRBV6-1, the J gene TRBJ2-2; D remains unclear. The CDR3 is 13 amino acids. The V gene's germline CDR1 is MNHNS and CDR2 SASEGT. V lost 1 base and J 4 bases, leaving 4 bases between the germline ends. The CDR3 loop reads CASSEVSTGELFF. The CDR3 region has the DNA TGTGCCAGCAGTGAAGTTAGCACCGGGGAGCTGTTTTTT.

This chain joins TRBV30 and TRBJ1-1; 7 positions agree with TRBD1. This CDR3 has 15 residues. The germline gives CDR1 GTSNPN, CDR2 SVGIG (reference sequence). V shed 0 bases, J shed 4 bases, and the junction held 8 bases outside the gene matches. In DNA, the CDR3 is TGTGCCTGGAGTGTTTTAGAGGGGGCAGCCACTGAAGCTTTCTTT. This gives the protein CAWSVLEGAATEAFF.

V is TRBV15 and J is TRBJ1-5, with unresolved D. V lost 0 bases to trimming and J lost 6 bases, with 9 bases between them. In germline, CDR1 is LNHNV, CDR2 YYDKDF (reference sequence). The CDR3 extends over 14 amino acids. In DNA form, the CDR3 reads TGTGCCACCAGCAGAGATATCGGCGCTCAGCCCCAGCATTTT. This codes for CATSRDIGAQPQHF.